What follows are 20 T cell receptor beta chains derived from one specimen sequenced in a study of molecular identifiers for immune sequencing clone quantification. Each CDR3 protein is one row after TCRdb ran MiXCR on the PCR reads. The table includes 97,000 or so distinct CDR3 sequences, approximately 24% detected once. Source material: naive CD8+ T cells from blood, with Jurkat cell RNA spiked in. Noted subset: FACS-sorted CD8+CD4-CCR7+CD45RA+ naive T cells. These receptors were obtained from a human donor in good health. Some libraries in this study had Jurkat cell RNA spiked in.

A few counts support this clonotype. This chain's CDR3 is CSVDPTSGRANEQFF. The CDR3 nucleotides read TGCAGCGTTGACCCCACTAGCGGGAGGGCGAATGAGCAGTTCTTC. The genes are TRBV29-1 and TRBJ2-1; 13 nucleotides align to TRBD2. V lost 3 bases to trimming and J lost 7 bases; unmatched junction nucleotides: 6. CDR1 and CDR2 from the germline V gene are SQVTM and ANQGSEA. The CDR3 is 15 residues long.

A word on this clonotype: One base away lies a much larger clone, so this may be a sequencing read error. The chain carries TRBV7-9 and TRBJ2-5; D possibly matches TRBD1 or TRBD2 (5 bases each). The germline V gene encodes CDR1 SEHNR and CDR2 FQNEAQ (reference sequence). The CDR3 covers 13 residues. The CDR3 coding sequence is TGTGCCAGCAGCCCCGGACAAGGGGAGACCCAGTGCTTC. It is translated as CASSPGQGETQCF.

Many counts were recorded for this clonotype. This chain connects TRBV7-8 to TRBJ2-5, with 13 positions matching TRBD2. Looked up from germline, CDR1 is SGHVS and CDR2 is FQNEAQ. With V trimmed by 5 bases and J by 2 bases, 5 bases remained unmatched. The CDR3 totals 16 residues. CDR3 sequence reads: CASSPRTSGGQETQYF. The CDR3 nucleotides are TGTGCCAGCAGCCCCCGGACTAGCGGGGGACAAGAGACCCAGTACTTC.

On this clonotype itself: The junction departs from the called germline gene at one end, perhaps through a read error. The chain has TRBV7-2 and TRBJ2-7, with 7 bases aligning to TRBD1. The CDR3 spans 15 residues. In germline, CDR1 is SGHTA, CDR2 FQGNSA. The DNA of the CDR3 is TGTGCCAGCAGCTTAGAGGTAGGGGGCGGCTACAAGCAATACTTC. It translates to CASSLEVGGGYKQYF. Full variable domain (outside the CDR3, taken from reference TRBV7-2 and TRBJ2-7): GAGVSQSPSNKVTEKGKDVELRCDPISGHTALYWYRQSLGQGLEFLIYFQGNSAPDKSGLPSDRFSAERTGGSVSTLTIQRTQQEDSAVYLCASSLEVGGGYKQYFGPGTRLTVT.

This clonotype appeared many times. This chain links TRBV25-1 with TRBJ2-7; the D is unclear. Germline CDR1 MGHDK, CDR2 SYGVNS. Trimming shortened V by 2 bases and J by 5 bases, and 4 bases separated the two germline ends. The CDR3 spans 11 residues. For the CDR3, the DNA is TGTGCCAGCAGTGAAAGGGACGAGCAGTACTTC. Translation gives CASSERDEQYF.

The rearrangement uses TRBV19 and TRBJ2-7; D tentatively fits TRBD1 or TRBD2 (5 bases each). V was clipped by 3 bases and J by 5 bases, with 8 bases between them. This CDR3 is built from 12 residues. Per germline, CDR1 LNHDA and CDR2 SQIVND (reference sequence). The CDR3 region has the DNA TGTGCCAGTAGTATTCTGGGGGACGAGCAGTACTTC. Its protein is CASSILGDEQYF. The whole variable domain, filled in from reference TRBV19 and TRBJ2-7, reads DGGITQSPKYLFRKEGQNVTLSCEQNLNHDAMYWYRQDPGQGLRLIYYSQIVNDFQKGDIAEGYSVSREKKESFPLTVTSAQKNPTAFYLCASSILGDEQYFGPGTRLTVT.

As concerns this clonotype: The conserved final phenylalanine or tryptophan is absent from the CDR3, which likely points to a read error. In DNA form, the CDR3 reads TGCGCCAGCAGCCAAGAAGACTTTCCAGGGGCTATCTATGGCTACACCTGC. Amino acid sequence: CASSQEDFPGAIYGYTC. This chain joins TRBV4-1 and TRBJ1-2; D is perhaps TRBD1 (6 bases). CDR3 length: 17 residues. Deletions cut 0 bases from V and 4 bases from J, with 18 bases between. Germline V gene lookup returns CDR1 MGHRA and CDR2 YSYEKL.

In its sample, this clonotype was seen many times. The chain uses TRBV29-1 and TRBJ2-7, with D perhaps being TRBD1 or TRBD2 (5 bases each). Trimming took off 1 base at V and 6 bases at J, with 13 bases between the two ends. CDR3 size: 13 residues. Per germline, CDR1 SQVTM and CDR2 ANQGSEA. CDR3 coding DNA: TGCAGCGTTGAAGCGGCAGGGACGGGCGAGCAGTACTTC. Amino acid sequence: CSVEAAGTGEQYF.

Comment on this clonotype: A read error may account for a junction end that differs from germline. The rearrangement joins TRBV7-6 to TRBJ2-3; 7 nucleotides line up with TRBD2. The CDR3 loop spans 15 amino acids. Germline V gene sequence: CDR1 SGHVS, CDR2 FNYEAQ. DNA for the CDR3: TGTGCCAGCTGCTTACTTCGGGGGGGCACAGATACGCAGTATTTT. This encodes CASCLLRGGTDTQYF.

This clonotype was picked up a small number of times. V usage is TRBV30 and J usage is TRBJ2-1, with 10 positions matching TRBD2. J was trimmed by 6 bases and V by 1 base; bases with no gene match: 15. Germline V gives CDR1 GTSNPN, CDR2 SVGIG (reference sequence). This CDR3 is built from 18 residues. The CDR3 DNA reads TGTGCCTGGAGTGCCTCACCTGGGAGACTAGCGGGTTTCAATGAGCAGTTCTTC. It encodes CAWSASPGRLAGFNEQFF.

Comment on this clonotype: A clone one base away is much larger, so this may be a read error. The V gene is TRBV4-3, the J gene TRBJ2-7, with D unclear. This CDR3 contains 15 residues. The ends were cut back, 0 bases at V and 5 bases at J, with 14 bases in the middle. Germline loops: CDR1 LGHNA, CDR2 YSLEER. This CDR3 reads CASSQDRWHSNEQYF. In nucleotides, the CDR3 is TGCGCCAGCAGCCAAGATAGGTGGCATTCTAACGAGCAGTACTTC.

As regards this clonotype: This may arise from a read error, as a much more abundant clone is one base away. The chain recombines TRBV7-9 with TRBJ2-5, with 7 bases aligning to TRBD2. The V gene's germline CDR1 is SEHNR and CDR2 FQNEAQ (reference sequence). This CDR3 comprises 14 residues. The CDR3 sequence: CASSLEAGAEPQYF. Here the CDR3 DNA reads TGTGCCAGCAGCTTAGAGGCGGGAGCAGAGCCCCAGTACTTC.

This clonotype was detected a few times. The chain carries TRBV4-1 and TRBJ2-7; 8 bases agree with TRBD1. V trimming: 2 bases; J trimming: 3 bases; junction bases outside the gene matches: 12. Germline V gene sequence: CDR1 MGHRA, CDR2 YSYEKL. The CDR3 sequence is 17 residues long. The CDR3 DNA reads TGCGCCAGCAGCCAACAATTCCCGGGACAGGCCATCTACGAGCAGTACTTC. Amino acids: CASSQQFPGQAIYEQYF.

There are many counts of this clonotype. The chain uses TRBV7-6 and TRBJ1-1, with D possibly matching TRBD1 (5 bases). CDR1 and CDR2 from the germline V gene are SGHVS and FNYEAQ. Between the trimmed V and J ends, which lost 3 bases and 7 bases, there was a span of 9 bases. This CDR3 has 12 residues. In nucleotides, the CDR3 is TGTGCCAGCAGCTTCCCGGGACGTGAAGCTTTCTTT. It codes for CASSFPGREAFF.

There are many counts of this clonotype. The rearrangement links TRBV14 to TRBJ2-7; no definite D call. This CDR3 contains 12 residues. Trimming took 8 bases from V and 0 from J, leaving 8 bases between them. Per the germline V gene, CDR1 is SGHDN and CDR2 is FVKESK. The CDR3 DNA is TGTGCCAGCGGCGAGACCTCCTACGAGCAGTACTTC. Amino acid sequence: CASGETSYEQYF.

This clonotype has ten or more counts. The rearrangement joins TRBV6-5 to TRBJ1-4, with a tentative D call TRBD1 (5 bases). The CDR3 extends over 14 amino acids. V was trimmed by 6 bases and J by 3 bases, leaving 11 bases between them. Germline V gene sequence: CDR1 MNHEY, CDR2 SVGAGI. In DNA form, the CDR3 reads TGTGCCAGCAGCCGGGACGGCCCTAATGAAAAACTGTTTTTT. Encoded protein: CASSRDGPNEKLFF.

The sample holds many counts of this clonotype. The V gene is TRBV9, the J gene TRBJ2-3; 8 bases fit TRBD2. CDR3 length: 14 amino acids. V lost 2 bases and J lost 4; bases outside the gene matches: 3. Germline V gives CDR1 SGDLS, CDR2 YYNGEE. CDR3 in DNA: TGTGCCAGCAGCGTTAGCGGGGCCGCAGATACGCAGTATTTT. The encoded protein is CASSVSGAADTQYF.

This clonotype occurred many times. This chain connects TRBV5-4 to TRBJ2-3, with 7 bases fitting TRBD2. The germline gives CDR1 SGHNT, CDR2 YYREEE (reference sequence). Unmatched junction bases numbered 2, after V lost 0 bases and J lost 4 bases. This CDR3 comprises 14 residues. CDR3 nucleotide sequence: TGTGCCAGCAGCTTGGGACTAGCTCCAGATACGCAGTATTTT. Translated, it gives CASSLGLAPDTQYF.

This clonotype was found many times. This chain connects TRBV21-1 to TRBJ1-5. TRBV21-1 is a recognized pseudogene. This CDR3 contains 14 residues. CDR3 residues: CASSKVGGNQPQHF. The CDR3 coding sequence is TGTGCCAGCAGCAAAGTCGGCGGCAATCAGCCCCAGCATTTT.

There are a few counts of this clonotype. The junction and the germline gene differ at one end; a read error may be behind it. The chain links TRBV20-1 to TRBJ2-1, with D perhaps being TRBD1 or TRBD2 (5 bases each). This CDR3 region has 14 residues. Germline lookup yields CDR1 DFQATT and CDR2 SNEGSKA (reference sequence). The CDR3 reads CSARGEGINNAQFF. The CDR3 region has the DNA TGCAGTGCTAGAGGAGAGGGGATAAACAATGCGCAGTTCTTC.